The entry below describes one TCR beta chain. Its antigen is currently unknown. These data are taken from a study of T cells in localized non-small cell lung cancer. Study-level points and caveats: Heterogeneity stays possible, as sequencing covered only one tumor region. The study found T cell clonality highest in uninvolved adjacent lung, above tumor. There were a median roughly 61 of the top 100 tumor clones appearing in adjacent lung.

Adjacent lung was taken at least 2 cm from the tumor margin, free of atypia. Germline V gene data show CDR1 as WSHSY and CDR2 as SAAADI. Losses at the gene ends were 8 bases for V and 6 bases for J; bases not matched to a gene: 13. The CDR3 totals 15 residues. Some clones are missing from TCRdb's copy, which holds only in-frame ones; the method was immunoSEQ multiplex PCR. The sample shows some 2,000 clones, 30% to 40% of them seen only once. The TCR originated in a woman aged 40-69 years with stage I lung adenocarcinoma. The chain combines TRBV10-2 with TRBJ2-7; 10 bases map to TRBD2. The source material was normal lung tissue next to the tumor, sampled before any cancer treatment. CDR3: CASRSSGGPGGEQYF. The CDR3 nucleotides read TGCGCCAGCCGGTCTAGCGGGGGTCCGGGGGGCGAGCAGTACTTC.